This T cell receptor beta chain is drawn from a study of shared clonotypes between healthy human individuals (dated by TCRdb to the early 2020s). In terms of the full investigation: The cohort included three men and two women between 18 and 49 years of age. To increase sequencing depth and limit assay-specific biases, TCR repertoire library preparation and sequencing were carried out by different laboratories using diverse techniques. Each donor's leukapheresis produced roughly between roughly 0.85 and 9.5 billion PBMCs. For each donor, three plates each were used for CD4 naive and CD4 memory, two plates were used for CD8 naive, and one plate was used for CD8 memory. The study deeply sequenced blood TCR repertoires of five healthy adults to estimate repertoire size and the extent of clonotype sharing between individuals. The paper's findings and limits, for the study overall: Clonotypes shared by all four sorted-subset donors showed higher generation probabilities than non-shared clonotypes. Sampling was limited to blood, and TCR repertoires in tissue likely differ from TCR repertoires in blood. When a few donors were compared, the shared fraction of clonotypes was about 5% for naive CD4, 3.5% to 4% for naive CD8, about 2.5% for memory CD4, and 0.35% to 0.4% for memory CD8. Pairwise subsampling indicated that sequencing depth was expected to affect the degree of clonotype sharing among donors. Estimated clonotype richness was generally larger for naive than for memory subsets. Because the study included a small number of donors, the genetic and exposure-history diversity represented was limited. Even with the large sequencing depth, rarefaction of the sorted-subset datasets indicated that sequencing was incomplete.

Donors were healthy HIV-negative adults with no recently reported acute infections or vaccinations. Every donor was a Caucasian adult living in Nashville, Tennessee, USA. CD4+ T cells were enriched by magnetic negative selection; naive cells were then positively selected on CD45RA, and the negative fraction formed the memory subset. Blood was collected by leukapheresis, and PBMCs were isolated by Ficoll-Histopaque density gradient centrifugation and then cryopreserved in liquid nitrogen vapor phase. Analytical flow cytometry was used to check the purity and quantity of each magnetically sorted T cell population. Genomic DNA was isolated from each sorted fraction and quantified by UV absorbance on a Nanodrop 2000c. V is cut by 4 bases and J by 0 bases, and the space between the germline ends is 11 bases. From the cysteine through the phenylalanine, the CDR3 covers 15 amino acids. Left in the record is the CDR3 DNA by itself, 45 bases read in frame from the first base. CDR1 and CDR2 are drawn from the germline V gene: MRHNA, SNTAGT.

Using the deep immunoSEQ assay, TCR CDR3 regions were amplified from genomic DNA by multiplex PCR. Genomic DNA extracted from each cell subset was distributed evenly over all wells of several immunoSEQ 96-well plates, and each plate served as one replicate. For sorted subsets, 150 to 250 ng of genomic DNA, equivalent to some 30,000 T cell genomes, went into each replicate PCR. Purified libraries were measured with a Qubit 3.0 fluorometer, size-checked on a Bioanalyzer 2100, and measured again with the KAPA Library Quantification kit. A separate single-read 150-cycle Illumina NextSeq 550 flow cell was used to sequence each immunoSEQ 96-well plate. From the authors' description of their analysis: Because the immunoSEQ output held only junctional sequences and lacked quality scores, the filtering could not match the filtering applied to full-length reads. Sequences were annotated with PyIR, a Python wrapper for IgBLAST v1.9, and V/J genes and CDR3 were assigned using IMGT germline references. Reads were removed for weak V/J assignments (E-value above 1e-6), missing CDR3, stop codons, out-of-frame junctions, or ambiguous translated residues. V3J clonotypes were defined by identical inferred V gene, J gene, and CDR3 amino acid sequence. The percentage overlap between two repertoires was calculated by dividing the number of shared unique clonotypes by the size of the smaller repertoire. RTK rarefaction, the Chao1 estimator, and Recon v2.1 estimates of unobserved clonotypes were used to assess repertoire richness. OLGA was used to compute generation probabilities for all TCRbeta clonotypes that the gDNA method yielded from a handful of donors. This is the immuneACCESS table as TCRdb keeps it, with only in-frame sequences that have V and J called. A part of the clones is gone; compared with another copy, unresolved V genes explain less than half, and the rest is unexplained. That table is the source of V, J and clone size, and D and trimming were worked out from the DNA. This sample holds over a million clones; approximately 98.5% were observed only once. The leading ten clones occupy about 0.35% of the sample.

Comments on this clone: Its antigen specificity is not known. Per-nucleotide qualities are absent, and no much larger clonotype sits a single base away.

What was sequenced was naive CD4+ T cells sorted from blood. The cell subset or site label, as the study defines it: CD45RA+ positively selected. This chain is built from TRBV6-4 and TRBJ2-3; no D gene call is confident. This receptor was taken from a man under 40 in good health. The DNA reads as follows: TGTGCCAGCAGTGTCGGCTTCACTAGCACAGATACGCAGTATTTT. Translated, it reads CASSVGFTSTDTQYF.